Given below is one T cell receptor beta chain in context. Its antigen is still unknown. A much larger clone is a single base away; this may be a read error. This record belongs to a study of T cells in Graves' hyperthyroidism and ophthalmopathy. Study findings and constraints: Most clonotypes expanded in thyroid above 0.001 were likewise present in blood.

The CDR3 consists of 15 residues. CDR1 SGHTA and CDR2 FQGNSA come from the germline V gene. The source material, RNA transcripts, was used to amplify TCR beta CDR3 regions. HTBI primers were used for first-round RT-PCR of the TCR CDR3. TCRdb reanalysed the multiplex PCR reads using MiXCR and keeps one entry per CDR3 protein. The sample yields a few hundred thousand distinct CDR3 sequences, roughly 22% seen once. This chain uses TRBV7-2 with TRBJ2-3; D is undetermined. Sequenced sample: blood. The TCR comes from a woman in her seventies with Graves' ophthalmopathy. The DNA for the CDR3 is TGTGCCAGCAGTCCCCGGATCATCCGCACAGATACGCGGTATTTT. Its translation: CASSPRIIRTDTRYF.